Listed below are T cell receptor beta chains from one sample, sequenced in a study of blood T cell repertoires in COVID-19. Data came from immunoSEQ multiplex PCR; TCRdb stores just in-frame clones and leaves some out. Of some 330,000 clones in the sample, about 92% were seen once. Sequencing input: PBMCs or T cells enriched from blood (not recorded which). The source is a woman younger than 45 who had recovered from COVID-19. Both conserved end residues are part of each CDR3. D genes are given only for firm matches. The size of a clone is reported for some rows only, either as once, few or many, or as a class for expanded clones.

TRBV24-1	-	-	TRBJ2-3	CATSFTAFGTDTQYF	TGTGCCACCAGTTTCACAGCTTTCGGCACAGATACGCAGTATTTT
TRBV2	-	TRBD2	TRBJ2-1	CASSETSGGMHNEQFF	TGTGCCAGCAGTGAAACCAGCGGGGGGATGCACAATGAGCAGTTCTTC
TRBV9	-	-	TRBJ1-3	CASSVGQKTGNTIYF	TGTGCCAGCAGCGTAGGACAGAAGACTGGAAACACCATATATTTT
TRBV9	-	TRBD1	TRBJ2-6	CASSRQGISTGANVLTF	TGTGCCAGCAGCCGACAGGGAATCTCCACTGGGGCCAACGTCCTGACTTTC
TRBV28	-	TRBD1	TRBJ1-4	CASTGQGFNEKLFF	TGTGCCAGCACTGGACAGGGATTTAATGAAAAACTGTTTTTT
TRBV9	-	-	TRBJ1-6	CASSVGATGKSPLHF	TGTGCCAGCAGCGTAGGGGCTACAGGGAAGTCACCCCTCCACTTT
TRBV28	-	-	TRBJ2-7	CASRTTGTPHKQYF	TGTGCCAGCAGGACTACCGGGACTCCACATAAGCAGTACTTC
TRBV7-3	-	TRBD1	TRBJ2-2	CASSARDRVVGELFF	TGTGCCAGCAGCGCCCGGGACAGGGTGGTCGGGGAGCTGTTTTTT
TRBV5-1	-	TRBD1	TRBJ1-2	CASSLGPDRAGGYTF	TGCGCCAGCAGCTTGGGCCCGGACAGGGCGGGAGGCTACACCTTC
TRBV27	-	TRBD2	TRBJ2-7	CASSLQRGSSYEQYF	TGTGCCAGCAGTTTACAGCGGGGGAGCTCCTACGAGCAGTACTTC
TRBV2	-	-	TRBJ2-7	CASTDSYEQYF	TGTGCCAGCACCGACTCATACGAGCAGTACTTC
TRBV5-1	-	-	TRBJ1-5	CASSLRRGGQPQHF	TGCGCCAGCAGCTTGCGACGGGGAGGTCAGCCCCAGCATTTT
TRBV15	-	-	TRBJ1-2	CATSRDRGYGYTF	TGTGCCACCAGCAGAGACCGGGGTTATGGCTACACCTTC
TRBV4-1	-	-	TRBJ1-2	CASSQDFNNRGMGGYTF	TGCGCCAGCAGCCAAGATTTCAATAATCGGGGGATGGGTGGCTACACCTTC
TRBV7-9	-	TRBD1	TRBJ2-7	CASRGQHYEQYF	TGTGCCAGCAGGGGACAGCACTACGAGCAGTACTTC
TRBV12-3/TRBV12-4	-	-	TRBJ1-3	CASSPTLGGSHF	TGTGCCAGCAGCCCCACCTTGGGAGGGTCCCATTTT
TRBV10-3	-	TRBD1	TRBJ2-7	CAIKGAGYEQYF	TGTGCCATCAAGGGGGCTGGATACGAGCAGTACTTC
TRBV7-9	-	-	TRBJ1-2	CASSRQDYGYTF	TGTGCCAGCAGCCGGCAGGACTATGGCTACACCTTC
TRBV6-5	-	-	TRBJ1-2	CASRFAPLGDYGYTF	TGTGCCAGCAGATTCGCCCCCCTCGGGGACTATGGCTACACCTTC
TRBV18	-	-	TRBJ2-2	CASSPPGGLGELFF	TGTGCCAGCTCACCACCTGGGGGCCTCGGGGAGCTGTTTTTT
TRBV9	-	TRBD1	TRBJ1-1	CASSPGGQANTEAFF	TGTGCCAGCAGCCCAGGCGGACAGGCGAACACTGAAGCTTTCTTT
TRBV10-3	-	-	TRBJ2-3	CAIGSGLTDTQYF	TGTGCCATCGGTAGCGGTCTCACAGATACGCAGTATTTT
TRBV28	-	TRBD1	TRBJ1-4	CASSLISGGKLFF	TGTGCCAGCAGTTTGATTTCAGGGGGAAAACTGTTTTTT
TRBV7-2	-	TRBD2	TRBJ2-1	CASSSASGVYNEQFF	TGTGCCAGCAGCTCAGCTAGCGGGGTGTACAATGAGCAGTTCTTC
TRBV5-5	once	TRBD2	TRBJ2-1	CASSTPLGLAGFGEQFF	TGTGCCAGCAGCACCCCATTGGGGCTAGCGGGATTCGGTGAGCAGTTCTTC
TRBV5-1	-	-	TRBJ2-3	CASSLAWKAGEADTQYF	TGCGCCAGCAGCTTGGCCTGGAAAGCCGGCGAGGCAGATACGCAGTATTTT
TRBV7-9	-	TRBD1	TRBJ1-2	CASGGTGGYGYTF	TGTGCCAGCGGGGGTACAGGGGGCTATGGCTACACCTTC
TRBV9	-	TRBD2	TRBJ2-3	CASSPRVGGASTDTQYF	TGTGCCAGCAGCCCAAGGGTCGGGGGGGCTAGCACAGATACGCAGTATTTT
TRBV7-8	-	-	TRBJ2-3	CASSPLGASTDTQYF	TGTGCCAGCAGCCCCCTGGGGGCTAGCACAGATACGCAGTATTTT
TRBV6-5	-	TRBD2	TRBJ2-1	CASGERDSRGEQFF	TGTGCCAGCGGAGAGCGGGACTCTCGTGGTGAGCAGTTCTTC
TRBV5-1	-	-	TRBJ1-4	CASSLVGREREKLFF	TGCGCCAGCAGCTTGGTGGGCAGGGAACGCGAAAAACTGTTTTTT
TRBV6-2/TRBV6-3	-	TRBD1	TRBJ1-2	CASSVDRSYGYTF	TGTGCCAGCAGCGTGGACAGGTCCTATGGCTACACCTTC
TRBV19	once	-	TRBJ1-1	CASSIDTQRAEAFF	TGTGCCAGTAGTATAGATACCCAACGGGCTGAAGCTTTCTTT
TRBV19	-	-	TRBJ1-1	CASSIGGARNTEAFF	TGTGCCAGTAGTATTGGGGGGGCCCGGAACACTGAAGCTTTCTTT
TRBV7-9	-	-	TRBJ2-7	CASSLTAYEQYF	TGTGCCAGCAGCTTGACAGCCTACGAGCAGTACTTC
TRBV28	-	-	TRBJ1-6	CASRPTGYVVYNSPLHF	TGTGCCAGCAGGCCTACAGGCTATGTTGTCTATAATTCACCCCTCCACTTT
TRBV19	-	TRBD2	TRBJ2-1	CASSIRLAFNEQFF	TGTGCCAGTAGTATAAGACTAGCTTTCAATGAGCAGTTCTTC
TRBV5-4	-	-	TRBJ2-7	CASSPRQGTGGYEQYF	TGTGCCAGCAGCCCCCGACAGGGGACGGGAGGCTACGAGCAGTACTTC
TRBV6-2/TRBV6-3	-	TRBD2	TRBJ2-2	CASSYSQRDLGELFF	TGTGCCAGCAGTTACTCCCAGCGGGATCTAGGGGAGCTGTTTTTT
TRBV24-1	-	TRBD2	TRBJ2-1	CATPVASGETYNEQFF	TGTGCCACCCCGGTGGCTAGCGGGGAGACCTACAATGAGCAGTTCTTC
TRBV5-1	-	-	TRBJ2-3	CASSSSIVAAKDTQYF	TGCGCCAGCAGCTCCTCTATTGTAGCGGCGAAGGATACGCAGTATTTT
TRBV10-3	-	TRBD2	TRBJ2-2	CAISESGTSGRWELFF	TGTGCCATCAGTGAGTCGGGGACCAGCGGGAGGTGGGAGCTGTTTTTT
TRBV10-3	-	TRBD2	TRBJ2-7	CATATSGGGREQYF	TGTGCCACCGCAACTAGCGGGGGGGGACGCGAGCAGTACTTC
TRBV5-1	-	TRBD1	TRBJ2-5	CASSLGDSQQETQYF	TGCGCCAGCAGCTTGGGGGACAGCCAACAAGAGACCCAGTACTTC
TRBV24-1	-	-	TRBJ1-3	CATSDSSGNTIYF	TGTGCCACCAGTGATTCTTCCGGAAACACCATATATTTT
TRBV6-1	-	-	TRBJ2-3	CASSEDHTDTQYF	TGTGCCAGCAGTGAAGATCACACAGATACGCAGTATTTT
TRBV5-4	-	-	TRBJ1-1	CASSLGTVNTEAFF	TGTGCCAGCAGCTTGGGGACAGTAAACACTGAAGCTTTCTTT
TRBV28	-	-	TRBJ2-7	CASSLSGVEEQYF	TGTGCCAGCAGTTTATCAGGGGTCGAGGAGCAGTACTTC
TRBV7-9	once	-	TRBJ2-3	CASSLVGSLQTTQYF	TGTGCCAGCAGCTTAGTGGGCTCCTTGCAAACGACGCAGTATTTT
TRBV5-4	once	TRBD1	TRBJ2-7	CASRRTGGTVPYEQYF	TGTGCCAGCAGAAGAACGGGTGGGACAGTACCTTACGAGCAGTACTTC
TRBV10-3	-	TRBD1	TRBJ2-7	CAISTGQGNVQYF	TGTGCCATCAGTACGGGACAGGGAAATGTGCAGTACTTC
TRBV7-2	-	-	TRBJ2-1	CASSLSFYEQFF	TGTGCCAGCAGCTTATCGTTCTATGAGCAGTTCTTC
TRBV28	-	TRBD1	TRBJ2-3	CASSLFTGGLDTQYF	TGTGCCAGCAGTTTATTCACAGGGGGCTTAGATACGCAGTATTTT
TRBV5-1	-	TRBD2	TRBJ2-3	CASRRPTSGSSTDTQYF	TGCGCCAGCAGGCGTCCGACTAGCGGCTCGAGCACAGATACGCAGTATTTT
TRBV7-8	-	-	TRBJ1-5	CASTLQGFQPQHF	TGTGCCAGCACCCTACAGGGATTCCAGCCCCAGCATTTT